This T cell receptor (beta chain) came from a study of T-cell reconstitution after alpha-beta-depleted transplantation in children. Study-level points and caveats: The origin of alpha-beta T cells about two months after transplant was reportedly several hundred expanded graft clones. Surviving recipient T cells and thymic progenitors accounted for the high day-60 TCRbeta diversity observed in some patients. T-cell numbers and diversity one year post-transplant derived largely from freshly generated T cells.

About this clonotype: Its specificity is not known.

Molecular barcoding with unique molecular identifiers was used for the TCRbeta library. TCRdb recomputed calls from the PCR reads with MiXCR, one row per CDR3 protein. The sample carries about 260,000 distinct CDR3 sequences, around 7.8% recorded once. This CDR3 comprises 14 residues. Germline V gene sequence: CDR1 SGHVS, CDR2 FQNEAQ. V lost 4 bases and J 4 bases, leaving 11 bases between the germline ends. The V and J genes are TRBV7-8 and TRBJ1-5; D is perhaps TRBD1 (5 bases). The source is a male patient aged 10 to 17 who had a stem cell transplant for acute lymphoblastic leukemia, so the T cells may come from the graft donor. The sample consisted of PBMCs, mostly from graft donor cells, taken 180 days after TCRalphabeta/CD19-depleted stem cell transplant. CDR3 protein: CASSSRQINQPQHF. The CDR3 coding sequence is TGTGCCAGCAGCTCCCGACAGATAAATCAGCCCCAGCATTTT.